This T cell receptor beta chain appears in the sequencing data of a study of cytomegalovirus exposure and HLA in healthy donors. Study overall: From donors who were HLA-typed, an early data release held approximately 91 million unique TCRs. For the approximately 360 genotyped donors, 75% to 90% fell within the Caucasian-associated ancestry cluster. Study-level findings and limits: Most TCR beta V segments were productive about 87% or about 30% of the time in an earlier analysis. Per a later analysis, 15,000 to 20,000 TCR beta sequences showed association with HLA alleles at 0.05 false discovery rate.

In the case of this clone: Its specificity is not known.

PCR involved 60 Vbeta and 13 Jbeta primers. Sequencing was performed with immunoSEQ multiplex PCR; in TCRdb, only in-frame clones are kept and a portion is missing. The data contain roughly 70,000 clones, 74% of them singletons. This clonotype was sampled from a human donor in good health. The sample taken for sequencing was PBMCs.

The CDR3, as DNA: TGTGCCAGCAGCGTCAGGGGGGACACTGAAGCTTTCTTT. It yields the protein CASSVRGDTEAFF. The chain has TRBV13 and TRBJ1-1; 7 bases agree with TRBD1. With V trimmed by 5 bases and J by 3 bases, 3 bases remained unmatched. CDR3 length equals 13 residues. Germline V gene sequence: CDR1 PRHDT, CDR2 FYEKMQ (reference sequence).